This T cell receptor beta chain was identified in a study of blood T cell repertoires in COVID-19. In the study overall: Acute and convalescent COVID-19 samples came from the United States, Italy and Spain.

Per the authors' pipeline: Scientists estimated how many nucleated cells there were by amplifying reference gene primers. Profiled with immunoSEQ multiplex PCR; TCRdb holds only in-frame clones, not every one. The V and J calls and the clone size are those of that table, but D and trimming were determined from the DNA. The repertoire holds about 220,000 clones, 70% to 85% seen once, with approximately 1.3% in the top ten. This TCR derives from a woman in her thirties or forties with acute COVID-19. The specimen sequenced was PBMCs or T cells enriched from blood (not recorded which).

The CDR3 reads CASSSEGGRTEAFF. In nucleotides, the CDR3 is TGTGCCAGCAGTTCAGAAGGGGGAAGAACTGAAGCTTTCTTT. The gene calls are TRBV28 and TRBJ1-1, with D possibly TRBD1 on 6 matching bases. Germline V gene sequence: CDR1 MDHEN, CDR2 SYDVKM. V was shortened by 4 bases and J by 5 bases, with 14 bases between the two germline ends. This CDR3 has 14 residues. Filled out from reference TRBV28 and TRBJ1-1, the complete variable domain reads DVKVTQSSRYLVKRTGEKVFLECVQDMDHENMFWYRQDPGLGLRLIYFSYDVKMKEKGDIPEGYSVSREKKERFSLILESASTNQTSMYLCASSSEGGRTEAFFGQGTRLTVV.